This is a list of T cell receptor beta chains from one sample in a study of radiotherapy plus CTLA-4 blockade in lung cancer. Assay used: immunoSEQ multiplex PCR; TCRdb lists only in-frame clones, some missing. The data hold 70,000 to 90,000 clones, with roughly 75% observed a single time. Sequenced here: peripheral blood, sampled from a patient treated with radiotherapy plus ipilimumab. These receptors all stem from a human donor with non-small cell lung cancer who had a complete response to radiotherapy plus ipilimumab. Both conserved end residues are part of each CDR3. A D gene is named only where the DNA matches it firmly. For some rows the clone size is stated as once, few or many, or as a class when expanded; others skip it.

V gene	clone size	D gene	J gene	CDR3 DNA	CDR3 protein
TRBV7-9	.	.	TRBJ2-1	TGTGCCAGCAGCGACCGTACAGGGTTATACAATGAGCAGTTCTTC	CASSDRTGLYNEQFF
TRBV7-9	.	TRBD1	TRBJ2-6	TGTGCCAGCAGCCCACGACAGGGAGCTGGGGCCAACGTCCTGACTTTC	CASSPRQGAGANVLTF
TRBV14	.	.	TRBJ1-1	TGTGCCAGCAGCCCTCATTGGGGCCAGAACACTGAAGCTTTCTTT	CASSPHWGQNTEAFF
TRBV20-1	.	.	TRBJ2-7	TGCAGTGCTGCCCTCTACGAGCAGTACTTC	CSAALYEQYF
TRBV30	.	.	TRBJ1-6	TGTGCCTGGAGTGTAACCCTCGGTTCACCCCTCCACTTT	CAWSVTLGSPLHF
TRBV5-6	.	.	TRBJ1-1	TGTGCCAGCAGCTTGCGGGCAGGTCGCACTGAAGCTTTCTTT	CASSLRAGRTEAFF
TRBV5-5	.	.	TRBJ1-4	TGTGCCAGCAGCTTCCAAAGGGGCGTTAATGAAAAACTGTTTTTT	CASSFQRGVNEKLFF
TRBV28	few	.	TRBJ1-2	TGTGCCAGCAGTTTGGCGGACCAAGGCTACACCTTC	CASSLADQGYTF
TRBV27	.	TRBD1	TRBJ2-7	TGTGCCAGCAGCACTCCCGGACAGGACCCCTACGAGCAGTACTTC	CASSTPGQDPYEQYF
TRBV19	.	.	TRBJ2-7	TGTGCCAGTACCCCCTCCGCCGGCGGCGGGACTGCGGCAGCCTACGAGCAGTACTTC	CASTPSAGGGTAAAYEQYF
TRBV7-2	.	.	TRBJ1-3	TGTGCCAGCAGCTGGGGGGGAGACTCTGGAAACACCATATATTTT	CASSWGGDSGNTIYF
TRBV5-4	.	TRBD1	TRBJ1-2	TGTGCCAGCAGCTTGGTCCAGGGGGCAGGGTATGGCTACACCTTC	CASSLVQGAGYGYTF
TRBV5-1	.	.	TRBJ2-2	TGCGCCAGCAGCCCCCCGACTGAGACCGGGGAGCTGTTTTTT	CASSPPTETGELFF
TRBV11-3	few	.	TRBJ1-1	TGTGCCAGCAGCTTAAGCCAAAGGAACACTGAAGCTTTCTTT	CASSLSQRNTEAFF
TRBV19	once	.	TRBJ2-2	TGTGCCAGTAGTATCGCCGGGACTGCGAACACCGGGGAGCTGTTTTTT	CASSIAGTANTGELFF
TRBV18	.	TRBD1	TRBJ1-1	TGTGCCAGCTCTCCAACCACAGGGGGGAACACTGAAGCTTTCTTT	CASSPTTGGNTEAFF
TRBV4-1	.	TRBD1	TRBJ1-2	TGCGCCAGCAGCCAAGATTACAATCTGGCAGGGGGCGGCTACACCTTC	CASSQDYNLAGGGYTF
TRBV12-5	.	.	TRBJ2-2	TGTGCTAGTGGTTTGGGGAGTTTGACAAGGGTTTCCGGGGAGCTGTTTTTT	CASGLGSLTRVSGELFF
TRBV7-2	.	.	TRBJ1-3	TGTGCCAGCAGCCCCTACGACCGCAGCTCTGGAAACACCATATATTTT	CASSPYDRSSGNTIYF
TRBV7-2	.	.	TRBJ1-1	TGTGCCAGCAGCTTAGTAGAGGGCACTGAAGCTTTCTTT	CASSLVEGTEAFF
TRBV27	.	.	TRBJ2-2	TGTGCCAGCCCGCCGCGAGCGAACACCGGGGAGCTGTTTTTT	CASPPRANTGELFF
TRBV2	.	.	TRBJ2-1	TGTGCCAGCAGCCGGGACGGGGAGGATGAGCAGTTCTTC	CASSRDGEDEQFF
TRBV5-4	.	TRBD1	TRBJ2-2	TGTGCCAGCAGCGCGATAGGGGACAGGAGCACCGGGGAGCTGTTTTTT	CASSAIGDRSTGELFF
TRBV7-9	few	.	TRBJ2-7	TGTGCCAGCAGCCTAGATGGGGGCTCCTACGAGCAGTACTTC	CASSLDGGSYEQYF
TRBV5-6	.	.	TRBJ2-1	TGTGCCAGCAGCTTGGCAGGGGATGAGCAGTTCTTC	CASSLAGDEQFF
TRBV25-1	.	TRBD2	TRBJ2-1	TGTGCCAGCAGTGAATCGGGACTAGTCTATGAGCAGTTCTTC	CASSESGLVYEQFF
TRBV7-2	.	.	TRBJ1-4	TGTGCCAGCAGAGAGTCCCCCTCTAATGAAAAACTGTTTTTT	CASRESPSNEKLFF
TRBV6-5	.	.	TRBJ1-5	TGTGCCAGCAATCCAGGTTATAGCAATCAGCCCCAGCATTTT	CASNPGYSNQPQHF
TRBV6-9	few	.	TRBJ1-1	TGTGCCAGCAAAGGTTCTGAAGCTTTCTTT	CASKGSEAFF
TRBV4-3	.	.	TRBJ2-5	TGCGCCAGCAGCCAATTTGGTGAGGGCAGGGAGACCCAGTACTTC	CASSQFGEGRETQYF
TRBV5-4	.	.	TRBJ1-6	TGTGCCAGCAGCTCCGGTGGGGTTCTTCATTCACCCCTCCACTTT	CASSSGGVLHSPLHF
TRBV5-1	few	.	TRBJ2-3	TGCGCCAGCAGCCACGGGGACGGGGATACGCAGTATTTT	CASSHGDGDTQYF
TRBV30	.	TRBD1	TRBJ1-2	TGTGCCTGGATCCCGAGGGGGCCCTATGGCTACACCTTC	CAWIPRGPYGYTF